One and the same sample provided the 24 T cell receptor beta chains below, sequenced in a study of T cells in Graves' hyperthyroidism and ophthalmopathy. RNA transcripts were the template for amplifying TCR beta CDR3 regions. First-round RT-PCR of the TCR CDR3 relied on the HTBI primer set. MiXCR, run by TCRdb on the multiplex PCR reads, gives a single entry per CDR3 protein. The sample includes more than 550,000 distinct CDR3 sequences, under 20% of them seen just once. Material for sequencing was blood. The origin of the receptors is a woman between 45 and 60 years old with Graves' hyperthyroidism that later progressed to Graves' ophthalmopathy.

V is TRBV9 and J is TRBJ1-2, with a weak D call TRBD1 (6 bases). The CDR3 extends over 13 amino acids. V was pared by 2 bases and J by 7 bases, with 12 bases between. Germline values: CDR1 SGDLS, CDR2 YYNGEE. The CDR3, as DNA: TGTGCCAGCAGCGTTCTCACGGACAGTGGCTACACCTTC. Translated, it gives CASSVLTDSGYTF.

This clonotype was detected only a few times. V gene TRBV20-1 combines with J gene TRBJ1-3; 8 bases line up with TRBD1. Germline CDR1 DFQATT, CDR2 SNEGSKA (reference sequence). V shed 1 base and J 0 bases; nucleotides not matched to a gene: 5. The CDR3 has 16 amino acids. The DNA for the CDR3 is TGCAGTGCTAGAGCCGGGGACAGGTTCTCTGGAAACACCATATATTTT. It is translated as CSARAGDRFSGNTIYF.

The CDR3 loop reads CASSPPGKQQETQYF. The CDR3 nucleotides are TGTGCCAGCTCACCACCTGGGAAACAGCAAGAGACCCAGTACTTC. The chain uses TRBV18 and TRBJ2-5; D is undetermined. This CDR3 contains 15 residues. V was trimmed by 0 bases and J by 2 bases, leaving 10 bases between them. Germline V gene data show CDR1 as KGHSH and CDR2 as LQKENI.

The chain links TRBV2 to TRBJ1-3; D is perhaps TRBD1 (5 bases). The CDR3 consists of 14 residues. Germline CDR1 and CDR2: SNHLY and FYNNEI. Trimming shortened V by 11 bases and J by 5 bases, and 19 bases separated the two germline ends. CDR3 sequence (DNA): TGTGCCGGGACCGGGAGGGTCGACAGAAACACCATATATTTT. It codes for CAGTGRVDRNTIYF.

In this sample, this clonotype turned up many times. The chain couples TRBV6-1 to TRBJ2-1; 9 bases are shared with TRBD1. Germline assignment: CDR1 MNHNS and CDR2 SASEGT. CDR3 length: 16 amino acids. The J segment lost 1 base and the V segment lost 0 bases, leaving 1 base of the junction unmatched. This chain's CDR3 is CASSEADRGSYNEQFF. CDR3 sequence (DNA): TGTGCCAGCAGTGAAGCGGACAGGGGTTCCTACAATGAGCAGTTCTTC.

This clonotype was counted at least ten times. The chain combines TRBV30 with TRBJ1-1, with a tentative D call TRBD1 (5 bases). The germline V gene encodes CDR1 GTSNPN and CDR2 SVGIG (reference sequence). The CDR3 covers 14 residues. The ends were cut back, 0 bases at V and 5 bases at J, with 13 bases in the middle. The CDR3 region has the DNA TGTGCCTGGAGTGTATCCCAGGGCGGGACTGAAGCTTTCTTT. Translation: CAWSVSQGGTEAFF.

This clonotype was detected many times. The chain joins TRBV5-1 to TRBJ2-1, with 12 nucleotides matching TRBD2. The CDR3 runs 16 residues. J was trimmed by 7 bases and V by 4 bases; bases with no gene match: 9. Germline CDR1 and CDR2: SGHRS and YFSETQ. The CDR3 DNA reads TGCGCCAGCAGCCCCGGGCTAGCGGGGGGGAGGAATGAGCAGTTCTTC. This translates into CASSPGLAGGRNEQFF.

This clonotype was counted only a few times. The chain uses TRBV5-1 and TRBJ2-7, with 11 bases that match TRBD2. The CDR3 is made up of 15 amino acids. V shed 6 bases and J 2 bases; nucleotides not matched to a gene: 7. In germline, CDR1 is SGHRS, CDR2 YFSETQ. The CDR3 DNA reads as TGCGCCAGCACCCCCCTAGCGGGGGGTCCCTACGAGCAGTACTTC. Residues: CASTPLAGGPYEQYF.

This clonotype came up many times. V gene TRBV3-1 combines with J gene TRBJ1-2; D is undetermined. CDR3 length: 13 amino acids. V lost 3 bases and J lost 5, with 10 bases in between. Germline V gene lookup returns CDR1 LGHDT and CDR2 YNNKEL (reference sequence). CDR3: CASSHERRYGYTF. DNA for the CDR3: TGTGCCAGCAGCCATGAGCGGAGGTATGGCTACACCTTC.

A few counts support this clonotype. The gene calls are TRBV6-5 and TRBJ1-1, with D possibly matching TRBD1 (6 bases). This CDR3 is 20 amino acids long. CDR1 and CDR2 (germline): MNHEY, SVGAGI. The V end lost 2 bases, the J end lost 0 bases, and 25 bases lay between the germline ends. CDR3 amino acids: CASSYEKMGTRGELNTEAFF. CDR3 nucleotides: TGTGCCAGCAGTTACGAAAAAATGGGGACAAGGGGGGAATTGAACACTGAAGCTTTCTTT.

This clonotype was recorded at least ten times. The V and J genes are TRBV2 and TRBJ2-3; no definite D call. The CDR3 is made up of 15 amino acids. The germline CDR1 and CDR2 sequences are SNHLY and FYNNEI. V was clipped by 3 bases and J by 0 bases, with 10 bases between them. The CDR3 loop is CASSDSTTSTDTQYF. DNA of the CDR3: TGTGCCAGCAGTGATTCGACGACTAGCACAGATACGCAGTATTTT.

This clonotype was counted at least ten times. The genes are TRBV18 and TRBJ2-2; 7 bases match TRBD1. The CDR3 has 16 residues. The ends lost 2 bases at V and 3 bases at J; junction bases unmatched: 6. Germline V lookup: CDR1 KGHSH, CDR2 LQKENI. The CDR3 DNA reads TGTGCCAGCTCACCAAATTGGCAGGGGGACACCGGGGAGCTGTTTTTT. Its protein is CASSPNWQGDTGELFF.

The chain carries TRBV6-2 or TRBV6-3 and TRBJ2-3, with D hard to call. Germline values: CDR1 MNHEY, CDR2 SVGEGT. There are 14 residues in the CDR3. Trimming cost V 6 bases and J 3 bases, with 13 bases left between them. The CDR3 region is CASSQPDETDTQYF. The CDR3, as DNA: TGTGCCAGCAGCCAGCCTGACGAGACAGATACGCAGTATTTT.

This clonotype was seen ten or more times. The rearrangement links TRBV12-3 or TRBV12-4 to TRBJ1-5, with 9 bases matching TRBD1. The CDR3 has 19 residues. After removal of 5 bases from V and 0 bases from J, the junction contained 14 bases not matched to a gene. Here the CDR3 reads CASSQDRGGGLHSNQPQHF. Written as DNA, the CDR3 is TGTGCCAGCAGTCAGGACAGGGGCGGAGGTCTACATAGCAATCAGCCCCAGCATTTT.

This clonotype was detected ten times or more. This chain uses TRBV5-5 with TRBJ1-6; maybe TRBD1 (5 bases). The V gene lost 4 bases and the J gene lost 7 bases, with 12 bases spanning the gap. CDR1 and CDR2 (germline): SGHKS, YYEKEE (reference sequence). The CDR3 runs 14 residues. CDR3 coding DNA: TGTGCCAGCAGCCAATGGGACGGCAATTCACCCCTCCACTTT. Translated: CASSQWDGNSPLHF.

This clonotype was observed many times. The CDR3 protein is CASSQEGAMWGNEQFF. In DNA, the CDR3 is TGTGCCAGCAGCCAAGAGGGGGCCATGTGGGGGAATGAGCAGTTCTTC. The chain links TRBV3-1 to TRBJ2-1; D may be TRBD1 (6 bases). Deletions cut 0 bases from V and 7 bases from J, with 16 bases between. The CDR3 is 16 amino acids. Germline V lookup: CDR1 LGHDT, CDR2 YNNKEL (reference sequence).

The chain links TRBV20-1 to TRBJ2-1; D might be TRBD1 (6 bases). From germline, CDR1 is DFQATT and CDR2 SNEGSKA (reference sequence). The V end lost 4 bases, the J end lost 9 bases, and 10 bases lay between the germline ends. The CDR3 runs to 11 residues. DNA of the CDR3: TGCAGTGCTAAACAGGGTGGTGAGCAGTTCTTC. Its translation: CSAKQGGEQFF.

This clonotype has a count of ten or more. The rearrangement links TRBV5-1 to TRBJ2-7, with a possible D match to TRBD2 (5 bases). Germline loops: CDR1 SGHRS, CDR2 YFSETQ. This CDR3 spans 13 amino acids. Between the trimmed V and J ends, which lost 2 bases and 3 bases, there was a span of 9 bases. The CDR3 reads CASSFPGNYEQYF. The CDR3 nucleotides read TGCGCCAGCAGCTTTCCGGGGAACTACGAGCAGTACTTC. The full variable domain, with the rest looked up from reference TRBV5-1 and TRBJ2-7, is KAGVTQTPRYLIKTRGQQVTLSCSPISGHRSVSWYQQTPGQGLQFLFEYFSETQRNKGNFPGRFSGRQFSNSRSEMNVSTLELGDSALYLCASSFPGNYEQYFGPGTRLTVT.

There are a few counts of this clonotype. The junction does not match germline at one end; this may be a read error. The rearrangement joins TRBV7-9 to TRBJ2-5; 11 bases are a match to TRBD2. This CDR3 comprises 16 residues. Per germline, CDR1 SEHNR and CDR2 FQNEAQ (reference sequence). CDR3 residues: CASSLASGGPQETQYF. CDR3 in DNA: TGTGCCAGCAGCCTAGCTAGCGGGGGGCCGCAAGAGACCCAGTACTTC.

CDR3: CASSLSLGSPLHF. The CDR3 coding sequence is TGTGCCAGCAGTTTATCCTTGGGGTCACCCCTCCACTTT. The V gene is TRBV12-3 or TRBV12-4, the J gene TRBJ1-6, with no clear D. The V end was cut by 2 bases, the J end by 10 bases, with 9 bases between. The CDR3 has 13 amino acids.

CDR3 DNA sequence: TGTGCCAGCAGCTTAAATCAGAACACCGGGGAGCTGTTTTTT. The encoded protein is CASSLNQNTGELFF. The chain carries TRBV7-9 and TRBJ2-2; D gene ambiguous. This CDR3 contains 14 residues. Germline lookup yields CDR1 SEHNR and CDR2 FQNEAQ (reference sequence). Trimming took off 2 bases at V and 1 base at J, with 5 bases between the two ends.

This clonotype was seen a handful of times. This chain joins TRBV20-1 and TRBJ2-4; 10 nucleotides match TRBD1. This CDR3 has 12 amino acids. The germline gives CDR1 DFQATT, CDR2 SNEGSKA (reference sequence). Trimming at V came to 5 bases and at J to 7 bases, leaving 2 bases not matched to a gene. CDR3 bases: TGCAGTGCTGGGACAGGGGTGAACATTCAGTACTTC. Translated, it gives CSAGTGVNIQYF.

This clonotype has only a few counts. The V call is TRBV18, the J call TRBJ2-5, with 7 bases fitting TRBD1. Germline trimming cut 2 bases from V and 1 base from J; bases unmatched to any gene: 4. Germline V gene lookup returns CDR1 KGHSH and CDR2 LQKENI. This CDR3 has 15 residues. Here the CDR3 DNA reads TGTGCCAGCTCACCAAGCACAGGGGTCCAAGAGACCCAGTACTTC. Translation: CASSPSTGVQETQYF.

The CDR3 sequence: CASSFRTAAPGELFF. The CDR3 nucleotides are TGTGCCAGCAGCTTCCGGACAGCGGCTCCCGGGGAGCTGTTTTTT. The chain is built from TRBV5-4 and TRBJ2-2, with D perhaps TRBD1 (6 bases). Trimming removed 2 bases at V and 6 bases at J, with 14 bases between. This CDR3 spans 15 amino acids. The germline V gene has CDR1 SGHNT and CDR2 YYREEE (reference sequence).